The clone carrying this T cell receptor (beta chain) was picked up one time. Individuals drawn from 20 to 25 US areas were about 18 to 90 years old. Clinical histories supplied by participants themselves formed the basis of cohort assignment. The protocol was immunoSEQ multiplex PCR, while the TCRdb copy is restricted to in-frame clones and leaves out a portion. In the table there are over 120,000 clones, 70% to 90% of which are singletons. This entry belongs to a study of blood T cell repertoires in COVID-19. On the study more broadly: Nucleic acid was either cDNA or gDNA, and it came from T cells, B-cell-depleted T cells, or PBMCs.

This CDR3 contains 11 residues. Trimming left V 3 bases short and J 9 bases short, with 6 bases between. Germline CDR1 is ENHRY and CDR2 is SYGVKD. This sequence was found in a man in his forties or fifties who had recovered from COVID-19. Sequenced material: PBMCs or T cells enriched from blood (not recorded which). V is TRBV10-3 and J is TRBJ1-5; D might be TRBD1 (6 bases). In DNA form, the CDR3 reads TGTGCCATCAGTGAAGGGGGGCCCCAGCATTTT. Its protein is CAISEGGPQHF.